The clone carrying this TCR beta chain was seen ten or more times. Antigen: not known. These data are taken from a study of response to subunit inactivated influenza vaccine. Germline loops: CDR1 LGHNA, CDR2 YSLEER. The V end lost 3 bases, the J end lost 4 bases, and 18 bases lay between the germline ends. This CDR3 comprises 16 residues. TCRdb analysed the RT-PCR reads with MiXCR anew, one entry per CDR3 protein. The table shows about 180,000 distinct CDR3 sequences, with about 10% occurring only once. Study-level points and caveats: Researchers suggested that each seasonal influenza vaccination recruits few new T cells.

The sample was non-naive T cells sorted from PBMCs, taken on the day of vaccination. The chain employs TRBV4-3 and TRBJ1-1; D gene unclear. This sequence originates from a man in his fifties who received an inactivated influenza vaccine. The CDR3 region has the DNA TGCGCCAGCAGCCAGATCATGGGCCCTCGGGCCACTGAAGCTTTCTTT. Residues: CASSQIMGPRATEAFF.